The clone carrying this TCR beta chain turned up a few times. Its antigen is undetermined. TCRdb analysed the reads with MiXCR anew, one entry per CDR3 protein. The table has about 830,000 distinct CDR3 sequences, approximately 32% seen once. This specimen comes from a study of T cell repertoires in cytomegalovirus infection. Whole-study context: As its CMV epitopes, the study selected recently identified HLA-C-restricted and well-studied HLA-B-restricted targets. Public TCR beta signatures were indicative of both CMV infection and a matching HLA type.

CDR1 and CDR2 from the germline V gene are MNHEY and SMNVEV (reference sequence). V lost 2 bases and J lost 2, with 12 bases in between. The CDR3 sequence is 15 residues long. Study-wide findings and caveats: Cumulative frequency of public TCR beta families picked out carriers of CMV plus the relevant HLA. HLA-C-restricted CMV-specific TCR beta clonotypes were dominant in the ex vivo response.

The sequence derives from a human donor in good health (CMV status not recorded). Some clones in this sample may be carry-over from other donors' samples. Source: cultured CD8+ T cells from PBMCs, taken from culture after CMV antigen stimulation. The chain links TRBV27 to TRBJ1-1; no clear D gene. CDR3 DNA: TGTGCCAGCAGTTTAAAGGCCAGTTTAAACACTGAAGCTTTCTTT. This codes for CASSLKASLNTEAFF.